These T cell receptor beta chains were read from a single sample in a study of blood T cell repertoires in COVID-19. Repertoires were generated with immunoSEQ multiplex PCR, while TCRdb's copy carries only in-frame clones and drops some. The table includes 240,000 or so clones, around 87% detected once. The sequenced material came from peripheral blood. These receptors were collected from a woman aged 25 to 39 who had recovered from COVID-19. The CDR3 runs from the conserved cysteine through the conserved F or W. The order of the fields is D gene, clone size, J gene, V gene, CDR3 DNA, CDR3 protein. D genes are given only for firm matches. Size is stated for part of the rows, as once, few or many counts, or as a class when the clone is expanded.

>TRBD1|NA|TRBJ1-1|TRBV29-1
TGCAGCGGGGACAAAGGGGGCCCGAACACTGAAGCTTTCTTT
CSGDKGGPNTEAFF
>NA|once|TRBJ1-1|TRBV19
TGTGCCAGTAGTAAATATCCCTCAGTGAACACTGAAGCTTTCTTT
CASSKYPSVNTEAFF
>NA|few|TRBJ1-5|TRBV4-2
TGTGCCAGCAGCCAAGAAGAGGGGGTGAAGCCCCAGCATTTT
CASSQEEGVKPQHF
>NA|few|TRBJ1-6|TRBV5-1
TGCGCCAGCAGCTTGGGACAGGATAATTCACCCCTCCACTTT
CASSLGQDNSPLHF
>TRBD1|NA|TRBJ1-3|TRBV19
TGTGCCAGTAGTATCCGTACAGGGGGGTACTCTGGAAACACCATATATTTT
CASSIRTGGYSGNTIYF
>TRBD1|NA|TRBJ1-1|TRBV12-3/TRBV12-4
TGTGCCAGCAGACAGGGGGCCTCTGAAGCTTTCTTT
CASRQGASEAFF
>NA|NA|TRBJ2-3|TRBV30
TGTGCCTGGAGTTCTTTCAGGGCAGATACGCAGTATTTT
CAWSSFRADTQYF
>NA|NA|TRBJ2-2|TRBV6-2/TRBV6-3
TGTGCCAGCAGTTACCGACTAGTGCCCGGGGAGCTGTTTTTT
CASSYRLVPGELFF
>TRBD1|NA|TRBJ1-1|TRBV5-4
TGTGCCAGCAGCTTGGGGGGTATCCGCAGGGGGACAAACACTGAAGCTTTCTTT
CASSLGGIRRGTNTEAFF
>NA|NA|TRBJ2-1|TRBV7-2
TGTGCCAGCAGCGAGAATGACAGGTTGCGGTTTGAGCAGTTCTTC
CASSENDRLRFEQFF
>NA|NA|TRBJ1-2|TRBV7-3
TGTGCCAGCAGCTTATCTGGGGGCGGCTATGGCTACACCTTC
CASSLSGGGYGYTF
>TRBD1|NA|TRBJ2-4|TRBV2
TGTGCCACCGGGACAGGGTCCTCGTCTGGGGGAAACATTCAGTACTTC
CATGTGSSSGGNIQYF
>NA|NA|TRBJ2-5|TRBV27
TGTGCCAGCAGTTTGGCGGGGGCGGGCGAGACCCAGTACTTC
CASSLAGAGETQYF
>TRBD2|NA|TRBJ2-3|TRBV18
TGTGCCAGCTCACCCGGGGGGGCGGAAGATACGCAGTATTTT
CASSPGGAEDTQYF
>NA|NA|TRBJ2-5|TRBV5-4
TGTGCCAGCAGTGGTAACAGGGCAGGCGAGACCCAGTACTTC
CASSGNRAGETQYF
>NA|NA|TRBJ2-7|TRBV15
TGTGCCACCAGCAGAGATTTTGGGACAATAAGCTCCTACGAGCAGTACTTC
CATSRDFGTISSYEQYF
>NA|NA|TRBJ1-1|TRBV25-1
TGTGCCAGCAGTGCACCAGGGCGTGGGGAAACTGAAGCTTTCTTT
CASSAPGRGETEAFF
>TRBD1|NA|TRBJ1-2|TRBV5-5
TGTGCCAGCATCCATAGGGCAGGGGGTGGCTACACCTTC
CASIHRAGGGYTF
>NA|NA|TRBJ2-3|TRBV2
TGTGCCAGCAGTGACAACACAGATACGCAGTATTTT
CASSDNTDTQYF
>NA|NA|TRBJ2-7|TRBV6-5
TGTGCCAGCAGACCGACAGTCTACTCCTACGAGCAGTACTTC
CASRPTVYSYEQYF
>NA|once|TRBJ2-7|TRBV4-2
TGTGCCAGCAGCCAAGATTGGTTCGGGGGTTTCTACGAGCAGTACTTC
CASSQDWFGGFYEQYF
>TRBD2|once|TRBJ2-3|TRBV11-2
TGTGCCAGCAGCTTAGCGTGGCGGGGGGGGTCAGATACGCAGTATTTT
CASSLAWRGGSDTQYF
>NA|NA|TRBJ2-7|TRBV11-1
TGTGCCAGCAGCTTAGTAATGGGAGACGAGCAGTACTTC
CASSLVMGDEQYF
>TRBD1|few|TRBJ2-1|TRBV19
TGTGCCAGTAGTACCTCCCGACAGGGAATCTACAATGAGCAGTTCTTC
CASSTSRQGIYNEQFF
>TRBD1|NA|TRBJ1-4|TRBV6-2/TRBV6-3
TGTGCCAGCAGCCGGGACAGGAGGAATGAAAAACTGTTTTTT
CASSRDRRNEKLFF
>NA|NA|TRBJ1-3|TRBV7-9
TGTGCCAGCAGCCCGGGGGAACTTACTGGAAACACCATATATTTT
CASSPGELTGNTIYF
>TRBD2|NA|TRBJ2-7|TRBV5-4
TGTGCCAGCAGCCAGCGGGGTATTCCCTACGAGCAGTACTTC
CASSQRGIPYEQYF
>TRBD1|NA|TRBJ1-1|TRBV4-1
TGCGCCAGTACCAATAGGGGACAGGGAGACACTGAAGCTTTCTTT
CASTNRGQGDTEAFF
>TRBD2|NA|TRBJ2-1|TRBV5-1
TGCGCCAGCAGCTTGGATGCTAGCGGGGCCCCGAGCTCCTACAATGAGCAGTTCTTC
CASSLDASGAPSSYNEQFF
>NA|NA|TRBJ1-1|TRBV6-1
TGTGCCAGCAGTGATGGGCAGGGGCCAGCTTTCTTT
CASSDGQGPAFF
>NA|NA|TRBJ2-5|TRBV25-1
TGTGCCAGCAGTGACCAGGGCAGGGCGCGAGAGACCCAGTACTTC
CASSDQGRARETQYF
>TRBD1|NA|TRBJ1-6|TRBV5-1
TGCGCCACCAGCCATTCAGGGACAGGAATGAATTCACCCCTCCACTTT
CATSHSGTGMNSPLHF
>NA|NA|TRBJ2-3|TRBV5-5
TGTGCCAGCAGCTTAACCGGACTCGAGGGAGATACGCAGTATTTT
CASSLTGLEGDTQYF
>NA|NA|TRBJ1-2|TRBV5-6
TGTGCCAGCAGCTTGAACCTAGGAGGTGGCTACACCTTC
CASSLNLGGGYTF
>NA|NA|TRBJ2-7|TRBV11-2
TGTGCCAGCAGCTTAGATATAGTCTACGAGCAGTACTTC
CASSLDIVYEQYF
>TRBD1|NA|TRBJ1-1|TRBV6-1
TGTGCCAGCAGTGATATACAGGGGTTCGCTGAAGCTTTCTTT
CASSDIQGFAEAFF
>NA|NA|TRBJ2-3|TRBV5-1
TGCGCCAGCAGCTTGGCCGAGGGTTCTAGCACAGATACGCAGTATTTT
CASSLAEGSSTDTQYF
>NA|NA|TRBJ2-3|TRBV6-5
TGTGCCAGCGCCAAACAGGGTGAAGATACGCAGTATTTT
CASAKQGEDTQYF
>TRBD1|NA|TRBJ1-4|TRBV7-6
TGTGCCAGCAGCTTAACAGGGGGCTCGGGTAATGAAAAACTGTTTTTT
CASSLTGGSGNEKLFF
>TRBD1|NA|TRBJ2-5|TRBV10-3
TGTGCCATCAGTGAGCCAGGGGGTCAGGAGACCCAGTACTTC
CAISEPGGQETQYF
>NA|NA|TRBJ1-6|TRBV7-9
TGTGCCAGCAGCCCACAGGGACCAAATTCACCCCTCCACTTT
CASSPQGPNSPLHF
>TRBD2|NA|TRBJ2-7|TRBV4-1
TGCGCCAGCAGCGATAGTAGCGGGGGGGCCTACGAGCAGTACTTC
CASSDSSGGAYEQYF
>NA|NA|TRBJ2-7|TRBV4-2
TGTGCCAGCAGCCTGGGACTCCGGGGCTACGAGCAGTACTTC
CASSLGLRGYEQYF
>TRBD1|NA|TRBJ1-1|TRBV5-1
TGCGCCAGCAGCTTGACGGGACAGGGGGTAACTGAAGCTTTCTTT
CASSLTGQGVTEAFF
>TRBD1|NA|TRBJ2-7|TRBV7-6
TGTGCCAGCAGCTCGGAGACAGGGGGCTACGAGCAGTACTTC
CASSSETGGYEQYF
>NA|NA|TRBJ2-7|TRBV6-6
TGTGCCAGCAGTTACGGGGCCGGACCCTACGAGCAGTACTTC
CASSYGAGPYEQYF
>TRBD2|once|TRBJ2-3|TRBV14
TGTGCCAGCAGCCAAAGGGGACTAGCGGGGATCGGAAGCACAGATACGCAGTATTTT
CASSQRGLAGIGSTDTQYF
>NA|NA|TRBJ2-1|TRBV27
TGTGCCAGCAGTTCCGTCGGACAATACAATGAGCAGTTCTTC
CASSSVGQYNEQFF
>TRBD2|NA|TRBJ2-3|TRBV9
TGTGCCAGCAGCGCATCGGGGGGGCCCGCAGATACGCAGTATTTT
CASSASGGPADTQYF
>TRBD2|NA|TRBJ2-3|TRBV3-1/TRBV3-2
TGTGCCAGCAGCCAAGAGCGGCTAGCGGGGGGACAGACTAGCACAGATACGCAGTATTTT
CASSQERLAGGQTSTDTQYF
>NA|NA|TRBJ2-5|TRBV11-2
TGTGCCAGCAGCTTAGGCCAGAGGGAGACCCAGTACTTC
CASSLGQRETQYF
>TRBD1|NA|TRBJ1-1|TRBV23-1
TGCGCCAGCAGTCAGATCGACAGGGAAGGGTCGAGATACACTGAAGCTTTCTTT
CASSQIDREGSRYTEAFF
>TRBD1|once|TRBJ2-5|TRBV7-3
TGTGCCAGCAGCTTGGGGACAGGAAGGACGGAGACCCAGTACTTC
CASSLGTGRTETQYF
>NA|NA|TRBJ2-7|TRBV13
TGTGCCAGCAGCCCTCCCGGGGGACAGACCCACTACTACGAGCAGTACTTC
CASSPPGGQTHYYEQYF
>NA|NA|TRBJ2-2|TRBV11-2
TGTGCCAGCAGCTTAGATGTCGCCGGGGAGCTGTTTTTT
CASSLDVAGELFF